Sequencing of this T cell receptor (beta chain) was carried out in a study of blood T cell repertoires in COVID-19. Study-level information: Material from acute and convalescent COVID-19 was sourced from the United States, Italy and Spain. T cells, B-cell-depleted T cells, or PBMCs provided the cDNA or gDNA that served as material.

Original data processing: Scientists estimated how many nucleated cells there were by amplifying reference gene primers. Repertoires were generated with immunoSEQ multiplex PCR, while TCRdb's copy carries only in-frame clones and drops some. The DNA gave D and trimming, while V, J and clone size come from that table. The data show over 60,000 clones, over 85% seen once. With 6 bases removed from V and 0 bases from J, the gap between germline ends came to 8 bases. This CDR3 contains 13 residues. Germline lookup yields CDR1 MNHEY and CDR2 SVGAGI. The sequenced material came from peripheral blood. This receptor was identified in a woman of 80 years or more with active or convalescent COVID-19. V usage is TRBV6-5 and J usage is TRBJ1-1, with a tentative D call TRBD1 (5 bases). The CDR3, as DNA: TGTGCCAGCAGGACAGAGATGAACACTGAAGCTTTCTTT. Protein sequence: CASRTEMNTEAFF.